The 2 T cell receptor beta chains reported below all come from one sample, sequenced in a study of blood T cell repertoires in COVID-19. Sequenced by immunoSEQ multiplex PCR; TCRdb stores in-frame clones only, minus some. This table holds approximately 160,000 clones, around 77% found once. Sequencing used peripheral blood. Receptor source: a man aged 65 to 79 with acute or convalescent COVID-19.

The CDR3, as DNA: TGCAGCGCGGACAGGGGTTGGACCGGGGAGCTGTTTTTT. Protein sequence: CSADRGWTGELFF. This chain joins TRBV29-1 and TRBJ2-2; 9 nucleotides agree with TRBD1. J gave up 5 bases and V 7 bases, and 5 bases lay outside the gene matches. CDR3 length: 13 residues. The germline V gene encodes CDR1 SQVTM and CDR2 ANQGSEA.

V usage is TRBV24-1 and J usage is TRBJ2-2; D is unclear. CDR1 is KGHDR and CDR2 is SFDVKD in the germline V gene. V lost 10 bases to trimming and J lost 4 bases, with 12 bases between them. The CDR3 covers 13 residues. The CDR3 DNA reads TGTGCCACGGCGGCGGAGCCCACCGGGGAGCTGTTTTTT. This translates into CATAAEPTGELFF.